This record concerns one T cell receptor beta chain sequence. The entry originates in a study of PD-L1 blockade in urothelial cancer. In the study overall: Blood drawn 3 weeks (second dose) and 6 weeks after treatment start was analyzed. Specimens of blood held a median count of roughly 130,000 T cells.

Some clones are missing from TCRdb's copy, which holds only in-frame ones; the method was immunoSEQ multiplex PCR. The repertoire has approximately 51,000 clones, roughly 86% of them found once; the top ten carry around 16%. The CDR3 runs 11 residues. Germline V lookup: CDR1 DFQATT, CDR2 SNEGSKA (reference sequence). The rearrangement joins TRBV20-1 to TRBJ2-1, with a weak D call TRBD1 (6 bases). The sample here was PBMCs, taken around atezolizumab (anti-PD-L1) treatment. The source of this sequence is a man aged 55 to 70 with urothelial cancer. The CDR3 sequence: CRAPGEIEQFF. The CDR3 DNA reads as TGCAGGGCCCCAGGGGAAATTGAGCAGTTCTTC.